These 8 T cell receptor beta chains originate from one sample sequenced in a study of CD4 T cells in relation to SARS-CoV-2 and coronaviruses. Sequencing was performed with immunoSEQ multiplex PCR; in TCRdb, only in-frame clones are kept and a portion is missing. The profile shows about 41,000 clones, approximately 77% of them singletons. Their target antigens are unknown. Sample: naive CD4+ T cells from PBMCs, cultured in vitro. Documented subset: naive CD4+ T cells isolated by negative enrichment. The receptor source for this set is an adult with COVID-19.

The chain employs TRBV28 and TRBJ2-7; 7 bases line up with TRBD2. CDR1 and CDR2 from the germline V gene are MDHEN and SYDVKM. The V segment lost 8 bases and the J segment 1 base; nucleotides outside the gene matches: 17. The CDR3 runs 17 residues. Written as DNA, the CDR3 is TGTGCCAGCGTTTCCCCTGGACTAGGCGGCACATCCTACGAGCAGTACTTC. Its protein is CASVSPGLGGTSYEQYF.

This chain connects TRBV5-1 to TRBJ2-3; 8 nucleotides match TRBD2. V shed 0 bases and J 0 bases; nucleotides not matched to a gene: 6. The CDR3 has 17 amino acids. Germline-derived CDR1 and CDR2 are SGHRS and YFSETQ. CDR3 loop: CASSLGASSGSTDTQYF. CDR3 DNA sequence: TGCGCCAGCAGCTTGGGCGCCTCTAGCGGGAGCACAGATACGCAGTATTTT.

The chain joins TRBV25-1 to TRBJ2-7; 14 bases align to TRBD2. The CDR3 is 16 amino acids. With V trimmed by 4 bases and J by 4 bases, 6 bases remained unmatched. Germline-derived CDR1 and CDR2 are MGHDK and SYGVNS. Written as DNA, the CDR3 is TGTGCCAGCAGTGCGGGACTAGCGGGAGTTAAATACGAGCAGTACTTC. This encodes CASSAGLAGVKYEQYF.

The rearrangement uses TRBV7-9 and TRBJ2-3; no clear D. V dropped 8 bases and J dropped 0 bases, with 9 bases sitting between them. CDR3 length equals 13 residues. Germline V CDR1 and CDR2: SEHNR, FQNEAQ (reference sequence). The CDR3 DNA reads TGTGCCAGCCTTCCTTATAGCACAGATACGCAGTATTTT. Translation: CASLPYSTDTQYF.

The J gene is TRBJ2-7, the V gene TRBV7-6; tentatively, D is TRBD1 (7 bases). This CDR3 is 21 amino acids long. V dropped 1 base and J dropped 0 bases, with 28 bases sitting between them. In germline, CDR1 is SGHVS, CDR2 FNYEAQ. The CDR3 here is CASSLGRWQPGGLQSSYEQYF. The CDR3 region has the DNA TGTGCCAGCAGCTTAGGTCGTTGGCAGCCAGGGGGACTCCAGAGCTCCTACGAGCAGTACTTC.

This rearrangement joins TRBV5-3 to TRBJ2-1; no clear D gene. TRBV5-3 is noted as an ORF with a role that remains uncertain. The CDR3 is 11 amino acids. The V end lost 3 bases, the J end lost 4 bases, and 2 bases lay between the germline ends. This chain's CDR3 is CARSSYNEQFF. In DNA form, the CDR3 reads TGTGCCAGAAGCTCTTACAATGAGCAGTTCTTC.

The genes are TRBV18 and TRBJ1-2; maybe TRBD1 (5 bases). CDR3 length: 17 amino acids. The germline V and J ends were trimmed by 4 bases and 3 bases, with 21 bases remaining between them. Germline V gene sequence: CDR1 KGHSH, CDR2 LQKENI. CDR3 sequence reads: CASSRSDEPGSDYGYTF. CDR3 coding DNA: TGTGCCAGCTCACGAAGTGACGAGCCAGGGTCCGACTATGGCTACACCTTC.

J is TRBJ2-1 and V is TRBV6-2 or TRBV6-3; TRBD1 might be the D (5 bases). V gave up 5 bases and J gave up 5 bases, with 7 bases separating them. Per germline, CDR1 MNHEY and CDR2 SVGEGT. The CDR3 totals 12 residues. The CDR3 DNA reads TGTGCCAGCAGTCAAGGGGACAATGAGCAGTTCTTC. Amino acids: CASSQGDNEQFF.